This TCR beta chain was identified in a study of human T cells and chemical hapten exposure. The overall study: The sensitizer, 2% DPC, was used on around 2 cm by around 2 cm of upper inner arm skin.

From the RACE reads, TCRdb called clonotypes with MiXCR, one entry per CDR3 protein. The data contain 89,000 or so distinct CDR3 sequences, approximately 6.6% of them singletons. In this sample, this clonotype turned up many times. V gave up 3 bases and J gave up 3 bases; unmatched junction bases: 1. This CDR3 contains 15 residues. Time point of the sample: patch test 2, 6 weeks after DPC sensitization. As for treatment: therapeutic diphenylcyclopropenone sensitization with weekly scalp DPC. Sample donors consisted of patients with alopecia, aged 18 to 70 years, who were suitable for DPC. The starting material, unfractionated whole blood, was used for total RNA extraction.

The rearrangement links TRBV12-3 or TRBV12-4 to TRBJ1-4, with TRBD1 matching over 10 bases. This receptor was taken from a woman aged 30 to 39 with alopecia areata. Some clones in this sample may be carry-over from other donors' samples. The source was whole blood, collected in connection with sensitization to the hapten diphenylcyclopropenone (DPC). The CDR3 loop is CASSFGTGANEKLFF. CDR3 DNA sequence: TGTGCCAGCAGTTTCGGGACAGGGGCTAATGAAAAACTGTTTTTT.